Each of the 31 T cell receptor beta chains below was sequenced from the same sample in a study of cytomegalovirus exposure and HLA in healthy donors. It was with 60 Vbeta and 13 Jbeta primers that the PCR ran. The table came from immunoSEQ multiplex PCR; TCRdb's copy has only in-frame clones and leaves some out. Of some 200,000 clones listed, roughly 13% are singletons. Sequencing was done on a sample of PBMCs. Receptor source: a man in his forties or fifties in good health and CMV-seropositive.

This clone showed up just a few times. This sample includes further DNA sequences coding for the same CDR3. The V gene is TRBV7-2, the J gene TRBJ1-1; no firm D call. The CDR3 consists of 12 residues. Trimming removed 5 bases from V and 4 bases from J, with 8 bases in between. CDR1 and CDR2 (germline): SGHTA, FQGNSA. CDR3 nucleotides: TGTGCCAGCAGCCCCCCCGGCACTGAAGCTTTCTTT. As protein: CASSPPGTEAFF. The complete variable domain, with remaining parts taken from reference TRBV7-2 and TRBJ1-1, reads GAGVSQSPSNKVTEKGKDVELRCDPISGHTALYWYRQSLGQGLEFLIYFQGNSAPDKSGLPSDRFSAERTGGSVSTLTIQRTQQEDSAVYLCASSPPGTEAFFGQGTRLTVV.

A few counts support this clone. V gene TRBV7-8 combines with J gene TRBJ1-2; D is unresolved. Germline V gives CDR1 SGHVS, CDR2 FQNEAQ. The CDR3 length is 15 residues. Between the trimmed V and J ends, which lost 5 bases and 3 bases, there was a span of 16 bases. The chain's CDR3 is CASSQIRESYYGYTF. In DNA, the CDR3 is TGTGCCAGCAGCCAAATCCGGGAGTCTTACTATGGCTACACCTTC.

V and J are TRBV30 and TRBJ1-5; TRBD1 aligns across 7 bases. CDR3 length: 15 residues. Germline CDR1 GTSNPN, CDR2 SVGIG (reference sequence). V lost 3 bases and J lost 7; bases outside the gene matches: 12. The CDR3 protein is CAWRLRGGRGQPQHF. The CDR3 DNA follows: TGTGCCTGGAGACTCAGAGGGGGCCGGGGCCAGCCCCAGCATTTT.

CDR3 region: CSAFEVRGALEKLFF. The CDR3 DNA reads as TGCAGCGCGTTCGAAGTTCGGGGGGCGCTTGAAAAACTGTTTTTT. This sequence joins TRBV29-1 and TRBJ1-4; D might be TRBD1 (6 bases). The CDR3 runs to 15 residues. V dropped 7 bases and J dropped 7 bases, with 22 bases sitting between them. CDR1 is SQVTM, CDR2 ANQGSEA, per germline.

This chain joins TRBV6-5 and TRBJ1-2; D is perhaps TRBD1 (6 bases). CDR3 size: 13 residues. CDR1 and CDR2 (germline): MNHEY, SVGAGI. The V gene lost 6 bases and the J gene lost 9 bases, with 17 bases spanning the gap. CDR3: CASSPDRTISYTF. Written as DNA, the CDR3 is TGTGCCAGCAGCCCCGACAGGACCATCAGCTACACCTTC.

This clone has only a few counts. V and J are TRBV19 and TRBJ2-5; maybe TRBD2 (6 bases). V was pared by 4 bases and J by 6 bases, with 12 bases between. The CDR3 runs 13 residues. Germline loops: CDR1 LNHDA, CDR2 SQIVND (reference sequence). The CDR3, as DNA: TGTGCCAGTAGTACGGGACTCCTCCAGACCCAGTACTTC. This codes for CASSTGLLQTQYF.

The gene calls are TRBV7-2 and TRBJ2-5, with TRBD2 matching 8 bases. The junction had 3 bases not matched to a gene; V was cut back by 5 bases and J by 4 bases. The CDR3 runs 13 residues. The germline V gene has CDR1 SGHTA and CDR2 FQGNSA. CDR3 sequence reads: CASSLGGGETQYF. The CDR3 DNA reads as TGTGCCAGCAGCCTCGGGGGGGGAGAGACCCAGTACTTC.

This clone was found a few times. The chain combines TRBV4-3 with TRBJ2-7, with 7 bases matching TRBD1. This CDR3 is 15 amino acids long. Germline CDR1 LGHNA, CDR2 YSLEER. V lost 3 bases and J lost 2; bases outside the gene matches: 7. CDR3 residues: CASSHEGTAAYEQYF. The CDR3 nucleotides read TGCGCCAGCAGCCATGAGGGGACAGCAGCCTACGAGCAGTACTTC.

V usage is TRBV7-7 and J usage is TRBJ2-5, with 15 bases matching TRBD2. The CDR3 consists of 16 residues. The V gene's germline CDR1 is SSHAT and CDR2 FNYEAQ (reference sequence). V shed 6 bases, J shed 5 bases, and the junction held 7 bases outside the gene matches. The CDR3 DNA sequence: TGTGCCAGCAGACCTGGGACTAGCGGGGGGTGGGAGACCCAGTACTTC. Translated: CASRPGTSGGWETQYF.

The gene calls are TRBV2 and TRBJ2-3; TRBD1 matches at 9 bases. Trimming removed 6 bases from V and 0 bases from J; junction bases left unmatched: 4. The CDR3 is 15 amino acids. Germline values: CDR1 SNHLY, CDR2 FYNNEI. CDR3 bases: TGTGCCAGCAGCCGACAGGGGGGGAGCACAGATACGCAGTATTTT. Translating gives CASSRQGGSTDTQYF.

This clone has a single count. The rearrangement joins TRBV28 to TRBJ2-1, with 10 nucleotides matching TRBD2. CDR1 is MDHEN and CDR2 is SYDVKM in the germline V gene. The CDR3 contains 16 residues. V was clipped by 5 bases and J by 0 bases; unmatched bases: 4. CDR3 DNA sequence: TGTGCCAGCAGTCCTAGCGGGGGAAGCTCCTACAATGAGCAGTTCTTC. Residues: CASSPSGGSSYNEQFF.

The chain couples TRBV5-1 to TRBJ2-1; D gene unclear. V lost 0 bases and J 6 bases, leaving 10 bases between the germline ends. The length of the CDR3 is 14 residues. CDR1 SGHRS and CDR2 YFSETQ come from the germline V gene. CDR3: CASSLGQAGNEQFF. In DNA form, the CDR3 reads TGCGCCAGCAGCTTGGGTCAGGCAGGCAATGAGCAGTTCTTC.

The rearrangement uses TRBV10-3 and TRBJ2-3; D might be TRBD2 (6 bases). The V end lost 1 base, the J end lost 1 base, and 12 bases lay between the germline ends. The CDR3 sequence is 16 residues long. CDR1 and CDR2 (germline): ENHRY, SYGVKD. The chain's CDR3 is CAISEFGASGTDTQYF. The CDR3 DNA is TGTGCCATCAGTGAGTTCGGGGCTAGCGGCACAGATACGCAGTATTTT.

V usage is TRBV30 and J usage is TRBJ1-1; D unresolved. The CDR3 sequence is 12 residues long. Trimming took off 2 bases at V and 1 base at J, with 5 bases between the two ends. CDR1 and CDR2 (germline): GTSNPN, SVGIG (reference sequence). Here the CDR3 reads CAWSTANTEAFF. CDR3 coding DNA: TGTGCCTGGAGTACAGCGAACACTGAAGCTTTCTTT.

There are a few counts of this clone. This same CDR3 is encoded by further DNA sequences in the sample. V gene TRBV28 combines with J gene TRBJ2-2; D unclear. Germline V CDR1 and CDR2: MDHEN, SYDVKM. The CDR3 totals 15 residues. V was pared by 2 bases and J by 0 bases, with 7 bases between. The CDR3 here is CASSLGGANTGELFF. The CDR3 bases are TGTGCCAGCAGTTTAGGCGGAGCGAACACCGGGGAGCTGTTTTTT.

The chain recombines TRBV7-8 with TRBJ1-4, with 7 bases identical to TRBD1. Germline trimming cut 1 base from V and 7 bases from J; bases unmatched to any gene: 3. In germline, CDR1 is SGHVS, CDR2 FQNEAQ. This CDR3 has 14 amino acids. The DNA for the CDR3 is TGTGCCAGCAGCTTAGACAGGGGAGGTGAAAAACTGTTTTTT. Its translation is CASSLDRGGEKLFF.

This sequence joins TRBV4-3 and TRBJ1-1; D remains ambiguous. The CDR3 runs to 14 residues. The V gene lost 0 bases and the J gene lost 4 bases, with 9 bases spanning the gap. Germline CDR1 LGHNA, CDR2 YSLEER. CDR3 DNA: TGCGCCAGCAGCCAAGAGCCCCTCGGCACTGAAGCTTTCTTT. Its translation: CASSQEPLGTEAFF.

The rearrangement uses TRBV7-3 and TRBJ1-1; a possible D gene is TRBD1 (6 bases). The CDR3 is 13 residues long. The germline V gene encodes CDR1 SGHTA and CDR2 FQGTGA. Trimming shortened V by 5 bases and J by 5 bases, and 12 bases separated the two germline ends. CDR3 nucleotide sequence: TGTGCCAGCAGCACACAGGGTTGGACTGAAGCTTTCTTT. Translating gives CASSTQGWTEAFF.

This rearrangement joins TRBV9 to TRBJ2-2; D may be TRBD2 (5 bases). V shed 0 bases and J shed 2 bases, with 8 bases lying between them. CDR3 length equals 15 residues. Germline V gene data show CDR1 as SGDLS and CDR2 as YYNGEE. Written as DNA, the CDR3 is TGTGCCAGCAGCGTAGAGCCGGGAAACACCGGGGAGCTGTTTTTT. Its translation: CASSVEPGNTGELFF. The full variable domain, with the rest looked up from reference TRBV9 and TRBJ2-2, is DSGVTQTPKHLITATGQRVTLRCSPRSGDLSVYWYQQSLDQGLQFLIQYYNGEERAKGNILERFSAQQFPDLHSELNLSSLELGDSALYFCASSVEPGNTGELFFGEGSRLTVL.

A few counts support this clone. The chain carries TRBV30 and TRBJ1-4, with TRBD1 matching over 7 bases. Germline assignment: CDR1 GTSNPN and CDR2 SVGIG (reference sequence). V trimming: 4 bases; J trimming: 4 bases; junction bases outside the gene matches: 9. The CDR3 covers 15 residues. The DNA of the CDR3 is TGTGCCTGGAACCCCGGGACAGACGTTAATGAAAAACTGTTTTTT. This gives the protein CAWNPGTDVNEKLFF. Using reference TRBV30 and TRBJ1-4 for the parts outside the CDR3, the full variable domain is SQTIHQWPATLVQPVGSPLSLECTVEGTSNPNLYWYRQAAGRGLQLLFYSVGIGQISSEVPQNLSASRPQDRQFILSSKKLLLSDSGFYLCAWNPGTDVNEKLFFGSGTQLSVL.

This clone was counted a few times. The V gene is TRBV4-3, the J gene TRBJ2-5; unclear D gene. There are 13 residues in the CDR3. V was shortened by 2 bases and J by 3 bases, with 7 bases between the two germline ends. Germline lookup yields CDR1 LGHNA and CDR2 YSLEER. The CDR3 DNA follows: TGCGCCAGCAGCCAATCTACTGAAGAGACCCAGTACTTC. Encoded protein: CASSQSTEETQYF.

In DNA, the CDR3 is TGTGCCTGGAGTGCACTCGACAGGGGAGCCTACAATGAGCAGTTCTTC. Translating gives CAWSALDRGAYNEQFF. This chain connects TRBV30 to TRBJ2-1; 8 positions match TRBD1. This CDR3 region has 16 residues. V trimming: 1 base; J trimming: 2 bases; junction bases outside the gene matches: 7. Germline values: CDR1 GTSNPN, CDR2 SVGIG (reference sequence).

The rearrangement joins TRBV11-2 to TRBJ1-2; the match to TRBD1 covers 8 bases. CDR1 and CDR2 from the germline V gene are SGHAT and FQNNGV. CDR3 length equals 15 residues. V dropped 4 bases and J dropped 4; count of bases not matched to a gene: 8. Here the CDR3 DNA reads TGTGCCAGCAGCTCATCCCGGGACAGGCCCTATGGCTACACCTTC. This sequence encodes CASSSSRDRPYGYTF.

Only a few counts were recorded for this clone. The rearrangement uses TRBV30 and TRBJ1-2; D might be TRBD1 (6 bases). CDR3 length: 14 amino acids. Looked up from germline, CDR1 is GTSNPN and CDR2 is SVGIG (reference sequence). V lost 3 bases to trimming and J lost 3 bases, with 14 bases between them. In nucleotides, the CDR3 is TGTGCCTGGAGATTCGGACAGACCTACTATGGCTACACCTTC. Translated: CAWRFGQTYYGYTF.

The chain employs TRBV27 and TRBJ1-2; maybe TRBD1 (5 bases). The length of the CDR3 is 14 residues. From germline, CDR1 is MNHEY and CDR2 SMNVEV (reference sequence). V lost 7 bases and J 7 bases, leaving 19 bases between the germline ends. As DNA, the CDR3 is TGTGCCAGCACCCCAGCAGGGAACGTATTTGGCTACACCTTC. It specifies CASTPAGNVFGYTF.

The CDR3 spells CASSGLEGANVLTF. In nucleotides, the CDR3 is TGTGCCAGCAGCGGCTTAGAGGGGGCCAACGTCCTGACTTTC. The J gene is TRBJ2-6, the V gene TRBV9; D is ambiguous. This CDR3 region has 14 residues. Per germline, CDR1 SGDLS and CDR2 YYNGEE. Trimming cost V 3 bases and J 4 bases, with 8 bases left between them.

This clone was observed a handful of times. This chain uses TRBV5-6 with TRBJ2-1; perhaps TRBD1 as D (6 bases). The germline V gene has CDR1 SGHDT and CDR2 YYEEEE. The CDR3 consists of 15 residues. The V end lost 0 bases, the J end lost 8 bases, and 15 bases lay between the germline ends. CDR3 sequence: CASSLAGDISDEQFF. Here the CDR3 DNA reads TGTGCCAGCAGCTTGGCAGGGGATATCTCGGATGAGCAGTTCTTC.

The table lists this clone with a few counts. The V and J genes are TRBV11-2 and TRBJ2-1, with D maybe TRBD1 (5 bases). The V end lost 1 base, the J end lost 9 bases, and 10 bases lay between the germline ends. The CDR3 is 13 amino acids. Germline CDR1 SGHAT, CDR2 FQNNGV. CDR3 loop: CASSLGRVAEQFF. In DNA form, the CDR3 reads TGTGCCAGCAGCTTAGGCAGGGTCGCTGAGCAGTTCTTC.

The rearrangement links TRBV6-5 to TRBJ1-5; tentatively, D is TRBD1 (6 bases). The CDR3 contains 15 residues. Germline-derived CDR1 and CDR2 are MNHEY and SVGAGI. Trimming removed 3 bases at V and 4 bases at J, with 13 bases between. The CDR3 sequence is CASSYGGGLNQPQHF. The CDR3 DNA reads TGTGCCAGCAGTTATGGGGGCGGATTAAATCAGCCCCAGCATTTT.

The chain employs TRBV7-9 and TRBJ1-2; tentative D call: TRBD1 (6 bases). V was trimmed by 4 bases and J by 8 bases, leaving 20 bases between them. Germline values: CDR1 SEHNR, CDR2 FQNEAQ (reference sequence). The CDR3 has 15 amino acids. The CDR3 is CASSYLWGGAEGYTF. The CDR3 DNA sequence: TGTGCCAGCAGCTATCTATGGGGGGGCGCGGAGGGCTACACCTTC. The whole variable domain, remainder taken from reference TRBV7-9 and TRBJ1-2, is DTGVSQNPRHKITKRGQNVTFRCDPISEHNRLYWYRQTLGQGPEFLTYFQNEAQLEKSRLLSDRFSAERPKGSFSTLEIQRTEQGDSAMYLCASSYLWGGAEGYTFGSGTRLTVV.

This clone was detected only a few times. The rearrangement uses TRBV25-1 and TRBJ1-2; possibly TRBD1 for D (5 bases). Germline V lookup: CDR1 MGHDK, CDR2 SYGVNS. Deletions cut 1 base from V and 12 bases from J, with 12 bases between. This CDR3 comprises 12 residues. The CDR3 spells CASSELEGSNTF. The CDR3 nucleotides are TGTGCCAGCAGTGAATTGGAGGGGAGCAACACCTTC.